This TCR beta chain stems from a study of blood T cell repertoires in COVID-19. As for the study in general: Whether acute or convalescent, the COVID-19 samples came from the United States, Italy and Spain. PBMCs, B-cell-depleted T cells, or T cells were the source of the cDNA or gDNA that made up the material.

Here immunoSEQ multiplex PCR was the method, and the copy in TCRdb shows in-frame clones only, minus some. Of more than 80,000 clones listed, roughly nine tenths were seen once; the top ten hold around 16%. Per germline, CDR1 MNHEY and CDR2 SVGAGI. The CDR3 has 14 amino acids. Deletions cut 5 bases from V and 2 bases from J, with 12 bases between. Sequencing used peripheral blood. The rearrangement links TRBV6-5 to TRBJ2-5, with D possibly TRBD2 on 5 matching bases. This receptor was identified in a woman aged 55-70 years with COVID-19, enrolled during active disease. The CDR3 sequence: CASSSIASQETQYF. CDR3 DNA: TGTGCCAGCAGTAGTATAGCGTCTCAAGAGACCCAGTACTTC.